This is a list of T cell receptor beta chains from one sample in a study of blood T cell repertoires in COVID-19. This table comes from immunoSEQ multiplex PCR, and its TCRdb copy is limited to in-frame clones, with some not included. This sample has roughly 270,000 clones; 88% occur once, and the top ten carry roughly 9.1%. Material: peripheral blood. These receptors all stem from a young man with active or convalescent COVID-19. The CDR3 runs from the conserved cysteine through the conserved F or W. A D gene is named only where the DNA matches it firmly. Not all rows give a size; the values are once, few, many and, for expanded clones, a class.

clone size	V gene	D gene	J gene	CDR3 DNA	CDR3 protein
.	TRBV10-3	TRBD1	TRBJ2-1	TGTGCCATCAGTCGGGGACAGGGGGCCAGTGAGCAGTTCTTC	CAISRGQGASEQFF
.	TRBV19	.	TRBJ1-1	TGTGCCAGTAGGGCAGGAATGAACACTGAAGCTTTCTTT	CASRAGMNTEAFF
.	TRBV9	.	TRBJ1-6	TGTGCCAGCAGCGACCAGGTCGGATCGGATTCACCCCTCCACTTT	CASSDQVGSDSPLHF
.	TRBV24-1	.	TRBJ1-5	TGTGCCACCAGTGATTTGCGGGGAGCCCAGCATTTT	CATSDLRGAQHF
few	TRBV11-2	TRBD1	TRBJ2-5	TGTGCCAGCAGCACCAGGGGGTCGGAGACCCAGTACTTC	CASSTRGSETQYF
.	TRBV19	TRBD1	TRBJ2-5	TGTGCCAGTAGGGACAGGATTCGGGAGACCCAGTACTTC	CASRDRIRETQYF
once	TRBV6-5	TRBD1	TRBJ2-1	TGTGCCAGCAGGGACCGGGACAGGGGTAATGAGCAGTTCTTC	CASRDRDRGNEQFF
.	TRBV5-1	TRBD2	TRBJ2-7	TGCGCCAGCAGCTCCTCCGTACAGGGAGCGGGGGTCGCCTACGAGCAGTACTTC	CASSSSVQGAGVAYEQYF
.	TRBV11-2	TRBD2	TRBJ2-5	TGTGCCAGCAGCTCTCGACTAGCGGGGTACCAAGAGACCCAGTACTTC	CASSSRLAGYQETQYF
.	TRBV11-2	.	TRBJ2-3	TGTGCCAGCAGCTTAACATGGGGAGGTCGCACAGATACGCAGTATTTT	CASSLTWGGRTDTQYF
.	TRBV6-5	.	TRBJ1-1	TGTGCCAGTTCGTTGGTACCCGAGACTGAAGCTTTCTTT	CASSLVPETEAFF
.	TRBV18	.	TRBJ1-2	TGTGCCAGCTCACCTCTTAAAGACAGTAACTATGGCTACACCTTC	CASSPLKDSNYGYTF
.	TRBV6-5	.	TRBJ2-3	TGTGCCAGCAGCGACACCCGCCTCAGCACAGATACGCAGTATTTT	CASSDTRLSTDTQYF
.	TRBV27	.	TRBJ1-5	TGTGCCAGCGCAGCGACCGGGGGACCCCAGCATTTT	CASAATGGPQHF
once	TRBV6-5	TRBD1	TRBJ2-4	TGTGCCAGCGGACAGGGGGGGTCCATTCAGTACTTC	CASGQGGSIQYF